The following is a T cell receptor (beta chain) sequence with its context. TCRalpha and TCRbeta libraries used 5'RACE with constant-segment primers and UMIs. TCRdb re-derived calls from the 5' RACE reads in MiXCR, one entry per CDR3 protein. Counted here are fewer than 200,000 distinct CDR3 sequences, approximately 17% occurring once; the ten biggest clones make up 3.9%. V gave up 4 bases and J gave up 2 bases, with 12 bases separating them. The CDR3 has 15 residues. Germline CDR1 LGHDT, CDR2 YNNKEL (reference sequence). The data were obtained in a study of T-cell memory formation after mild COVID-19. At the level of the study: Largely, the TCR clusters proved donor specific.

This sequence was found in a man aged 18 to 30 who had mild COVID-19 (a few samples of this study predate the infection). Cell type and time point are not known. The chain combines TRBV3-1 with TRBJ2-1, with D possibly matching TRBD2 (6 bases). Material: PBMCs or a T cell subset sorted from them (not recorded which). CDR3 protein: CASSRGLLTYNEQFF. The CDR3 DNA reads TGTGCCAGCAGCCGTGGACTATTAACCTACAATGAGCAGTTCTTC.